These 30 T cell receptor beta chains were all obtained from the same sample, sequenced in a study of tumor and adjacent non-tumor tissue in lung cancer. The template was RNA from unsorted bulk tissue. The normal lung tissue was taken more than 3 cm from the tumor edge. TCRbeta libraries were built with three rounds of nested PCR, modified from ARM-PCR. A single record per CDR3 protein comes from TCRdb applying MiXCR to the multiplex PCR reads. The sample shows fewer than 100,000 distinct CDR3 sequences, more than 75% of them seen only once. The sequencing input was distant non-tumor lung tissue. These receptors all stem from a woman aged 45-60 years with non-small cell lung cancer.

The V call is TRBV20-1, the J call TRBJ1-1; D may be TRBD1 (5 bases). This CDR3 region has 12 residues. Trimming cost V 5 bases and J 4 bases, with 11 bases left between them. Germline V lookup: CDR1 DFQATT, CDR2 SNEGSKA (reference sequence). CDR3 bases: TGCAGTGCTTATCAGGGTGTCACTGAAGCTTTCTTT. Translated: CSAYQGVTEAFF.

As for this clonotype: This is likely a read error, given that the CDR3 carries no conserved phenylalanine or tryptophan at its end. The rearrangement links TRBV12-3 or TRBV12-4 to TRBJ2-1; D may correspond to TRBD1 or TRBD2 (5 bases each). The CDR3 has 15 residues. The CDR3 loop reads CVSTSPGRGSNEQFS. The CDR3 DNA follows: TGTGTCAGCACTTCCCCGGGACGGGGATCTAATGAGCAGTTCTCC.

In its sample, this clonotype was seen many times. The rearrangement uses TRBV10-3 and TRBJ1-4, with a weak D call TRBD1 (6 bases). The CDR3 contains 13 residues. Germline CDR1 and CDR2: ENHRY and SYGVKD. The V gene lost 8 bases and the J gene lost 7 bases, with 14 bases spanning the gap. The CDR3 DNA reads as TGTGCCATCGGAACAGGGTCGGGTGAAAAACTGTTTTTT. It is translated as CAIGTGSGEKLFF.

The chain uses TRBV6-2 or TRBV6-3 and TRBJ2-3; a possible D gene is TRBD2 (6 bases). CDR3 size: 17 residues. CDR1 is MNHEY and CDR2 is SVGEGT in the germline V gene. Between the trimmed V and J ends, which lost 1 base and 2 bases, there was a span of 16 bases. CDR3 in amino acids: CASSYLSSWTITDTQYF. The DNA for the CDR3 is TGTGCCAGCAGTTACTTATCTAGCTGGACTATCACAGATACGCAGTATTTT.

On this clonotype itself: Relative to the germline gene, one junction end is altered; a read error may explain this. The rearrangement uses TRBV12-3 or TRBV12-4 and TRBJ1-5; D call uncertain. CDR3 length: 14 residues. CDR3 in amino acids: CGSSLVDSNQSQHF. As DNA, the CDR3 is TGTGGCAGCAGTTTAGTGGATAGCAATCAGTCCCAGCACTTT.

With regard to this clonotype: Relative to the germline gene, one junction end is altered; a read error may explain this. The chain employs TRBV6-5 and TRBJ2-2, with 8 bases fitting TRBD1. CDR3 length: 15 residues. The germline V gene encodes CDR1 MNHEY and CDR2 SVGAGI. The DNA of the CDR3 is TGTGCCTGCAGTAAGACAGGGGCCGGGTCCGGGGAGATGTTTTTT. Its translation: CACSKTGAGSGEMFF.

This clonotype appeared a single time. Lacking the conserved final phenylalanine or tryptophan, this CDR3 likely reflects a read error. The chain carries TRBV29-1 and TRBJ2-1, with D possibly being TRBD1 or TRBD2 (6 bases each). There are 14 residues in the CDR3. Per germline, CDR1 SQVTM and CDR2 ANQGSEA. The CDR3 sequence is CSVGSGVQGNEQFL. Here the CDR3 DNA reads TGCAGCGTTGGCTCGGGGGTCCAGGGGAATGAACAGTTCCTC.

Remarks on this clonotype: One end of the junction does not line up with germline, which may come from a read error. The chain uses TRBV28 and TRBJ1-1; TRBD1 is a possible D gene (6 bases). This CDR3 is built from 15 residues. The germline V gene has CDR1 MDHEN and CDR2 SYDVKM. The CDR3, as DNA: TGTGCCAGCAGTTCACCTACAGGGAGGGGCACTGAAGTTTTCTTT. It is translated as CASSSPTGRGTEVFF. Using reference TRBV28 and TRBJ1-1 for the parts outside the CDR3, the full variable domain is DVKVTQSSRYLVKRTGEKVFLECVQDMDHENMFWYRQDPGLGLRLIYFSYDVKMKEKGDIPEGYSVSREKKERFSLILESASTNQTSMYLCASSSPTGRGTEVFFGQGTRLTVV.

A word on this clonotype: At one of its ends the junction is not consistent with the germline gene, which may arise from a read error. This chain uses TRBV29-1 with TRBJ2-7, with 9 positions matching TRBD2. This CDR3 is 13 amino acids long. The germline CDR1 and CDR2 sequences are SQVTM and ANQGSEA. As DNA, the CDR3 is TGCAGCGTCAACGGTGTAGCGGGAGACGAGAAGTACTTC. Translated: CSVNGVAGDEKYF.

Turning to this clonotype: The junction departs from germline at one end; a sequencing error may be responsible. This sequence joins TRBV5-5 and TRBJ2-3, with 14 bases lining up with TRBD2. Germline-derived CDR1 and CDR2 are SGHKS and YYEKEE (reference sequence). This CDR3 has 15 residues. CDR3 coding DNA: TGTGCCTGCAGCTCTCCGGGACTAGCGGGAGATATGCAGTATTTT. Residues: CACSSPGLAGDMQYF.

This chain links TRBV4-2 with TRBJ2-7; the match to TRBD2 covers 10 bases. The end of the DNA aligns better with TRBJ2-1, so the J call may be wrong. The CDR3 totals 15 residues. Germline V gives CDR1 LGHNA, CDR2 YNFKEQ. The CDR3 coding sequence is TGTGCCAGCAGCCAAGAGCCTAGCGGGAGCTATGAGCAGTTCTTC. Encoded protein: CASSQEPSGSYEQFF.

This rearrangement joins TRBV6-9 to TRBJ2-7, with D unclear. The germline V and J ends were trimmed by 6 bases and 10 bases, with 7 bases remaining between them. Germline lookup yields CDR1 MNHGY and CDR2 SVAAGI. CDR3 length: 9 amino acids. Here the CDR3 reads CASRYVQYF. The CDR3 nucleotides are TGTGCCAGCAGGTACGTACAGTACTTC.

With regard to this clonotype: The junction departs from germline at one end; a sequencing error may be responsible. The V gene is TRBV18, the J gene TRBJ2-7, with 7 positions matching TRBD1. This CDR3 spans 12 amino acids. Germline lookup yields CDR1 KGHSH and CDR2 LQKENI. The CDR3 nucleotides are TGTCCCAGCTCAAACTCAGGGGGCGAGCAGTACTTC. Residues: CPSSNSGGEQYF. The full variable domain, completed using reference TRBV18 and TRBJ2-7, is NAGVMQNPRHLVRRRGQEARLRCSPMKGHSHVYWYRQLPEEGLKFMVYLQKENIIDESGMPKERFSAEFPKEGPSILRIQQVVRGDSAAYFCPSSNSGGEQYFGPGTRLTVT.

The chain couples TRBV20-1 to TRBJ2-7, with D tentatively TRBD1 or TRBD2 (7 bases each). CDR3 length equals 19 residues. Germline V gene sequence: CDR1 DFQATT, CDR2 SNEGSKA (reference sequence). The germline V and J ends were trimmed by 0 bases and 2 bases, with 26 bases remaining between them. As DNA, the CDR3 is TGCAGTGCTAGAGATCTCATCCATAGTGGGACAGCGGGAACCTACGAGCAGTACTTC. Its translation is CSARDLIHSGTAGTYEQYF.

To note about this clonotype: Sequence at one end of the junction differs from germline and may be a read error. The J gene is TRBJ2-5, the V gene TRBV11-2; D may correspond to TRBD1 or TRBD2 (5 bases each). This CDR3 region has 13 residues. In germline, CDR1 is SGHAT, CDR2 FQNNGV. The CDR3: CASNLAFQGTQYF. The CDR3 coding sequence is TGTGCCAGCAACTTAGCGTTCCAGGGGACCCAGTACTTC. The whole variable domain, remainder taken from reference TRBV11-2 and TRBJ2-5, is EAGVAQSPRYKIIEKRQSVAFWCNPISGHATLYWYQQILGQGPKLLIQFQNNGVVDDSQLPKDRFSAERLKGVDSTLKIQPAKLEDSAVYLCASNLAFQGTQYFGPGTRLLVL.

This chain's CDR3 is CAISRGPQIGANVLTF. CDR3 bases: TGTGCCATCAGCCGTGGCCCGCAAATTGGGGCCAACGTCCTGACTTTC. V gene TRBV12-3 or TRBV12-4 combines with J gene TRBJ2-6, with D hard to call. The CDR3 spans 16 residues. Trimming stripped 10 bases from V and 3 bases from J, with 19 bases between.

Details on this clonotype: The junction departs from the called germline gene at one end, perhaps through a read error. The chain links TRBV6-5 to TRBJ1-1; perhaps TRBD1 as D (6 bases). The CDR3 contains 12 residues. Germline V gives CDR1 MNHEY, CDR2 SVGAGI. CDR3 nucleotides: TGTGCTAGCAGTACAGGGAACAGTGAAGCTTTCTTT. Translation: CASSTGNSEAFF.

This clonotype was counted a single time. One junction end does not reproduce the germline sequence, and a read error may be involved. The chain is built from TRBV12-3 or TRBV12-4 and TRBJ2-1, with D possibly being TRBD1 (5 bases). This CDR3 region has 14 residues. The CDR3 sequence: CARSWGRRYNERFF. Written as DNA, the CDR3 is TGTGCCAGGAGTTGGGGCAGGCGTTACAATGAGCGGTTCTTC.

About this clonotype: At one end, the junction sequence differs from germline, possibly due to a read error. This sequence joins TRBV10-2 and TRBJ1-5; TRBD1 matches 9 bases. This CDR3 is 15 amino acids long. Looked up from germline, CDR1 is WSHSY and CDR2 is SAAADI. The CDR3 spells CASSMTGGSSQPQHF. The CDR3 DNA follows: TGCGCCAGCAGCATGACAGGGGGGAGCAGTCAGCCCCAACATTTT.

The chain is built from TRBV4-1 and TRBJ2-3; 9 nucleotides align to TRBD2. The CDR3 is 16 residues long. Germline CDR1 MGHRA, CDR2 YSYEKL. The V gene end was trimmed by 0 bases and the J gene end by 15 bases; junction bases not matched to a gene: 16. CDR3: CASSQDDRLAADRQYF. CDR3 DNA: TGCGCCAGCAGCCAAGACGACCGACTAGCGGCAGATAGGCAATATTTT.

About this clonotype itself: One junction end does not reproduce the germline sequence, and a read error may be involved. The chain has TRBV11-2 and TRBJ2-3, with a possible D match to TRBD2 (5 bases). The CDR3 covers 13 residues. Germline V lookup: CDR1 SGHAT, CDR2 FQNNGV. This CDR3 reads CASGLGSEDREYF. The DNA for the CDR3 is TGTGCCAGCGGCTTAGGGTCGGAGGATAGGGAGTATTTT.

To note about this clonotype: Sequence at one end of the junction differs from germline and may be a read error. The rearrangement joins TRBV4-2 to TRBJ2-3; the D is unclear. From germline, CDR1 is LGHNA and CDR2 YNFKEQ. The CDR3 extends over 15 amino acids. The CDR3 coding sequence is TGTGCCAGCAGCCATAGTGTAGGCCCGGTAGATACGCAGAATTTT. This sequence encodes CASSHSVGPVDTQNF.

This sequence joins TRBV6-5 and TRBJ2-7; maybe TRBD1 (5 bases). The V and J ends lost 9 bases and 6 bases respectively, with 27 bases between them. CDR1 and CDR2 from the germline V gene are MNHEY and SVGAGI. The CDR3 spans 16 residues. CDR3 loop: CASCYFTRDLLTEQYF. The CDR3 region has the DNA TGTGCCAGTTGTTACTTTACCAGGGATCTTCTCACCGAGCAGTACTTC.

In DNA, the CDR3 is TGTGCCAGCTTGGCAACGAGTTCCTACGAGCAGTACTTC. This codes for CASLATSSYEQYF. This chain joins TRBV6-1 and TRBJ2-7; D gene ambiguous. Deletions cut 8 bases from V and 1 base from J, with 12 bases between. This CDR3 comprises 13 residues. Germline V gene lookup returns CDR1 MNHNS and CDR2 SASEGT.

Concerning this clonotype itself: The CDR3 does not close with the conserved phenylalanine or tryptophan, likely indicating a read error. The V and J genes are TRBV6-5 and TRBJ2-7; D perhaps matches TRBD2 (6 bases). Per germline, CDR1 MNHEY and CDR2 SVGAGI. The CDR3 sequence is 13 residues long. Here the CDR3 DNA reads TGTGCTAGCAGTACGCCAGGGAGGTACGAGCAGTACCTC. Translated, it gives CASSTPGRYEQYL.

CDR3 residues: CASSAHGHTDTQYF. In DNA, the CDR3 is TGTGCCAGCAGTGCACATGGGCACACAGATACGCAGTATTTT. The chain links TRBV6-6 to TRBJ2-3, with D hard to call. There are 14 residues in the CDR3. V lost 5 bases, J lost 2 bases, and 11 bases lay in between. Germline loops: CDR1 MNHNY, CDR2 SVGAGI (reference sequence).

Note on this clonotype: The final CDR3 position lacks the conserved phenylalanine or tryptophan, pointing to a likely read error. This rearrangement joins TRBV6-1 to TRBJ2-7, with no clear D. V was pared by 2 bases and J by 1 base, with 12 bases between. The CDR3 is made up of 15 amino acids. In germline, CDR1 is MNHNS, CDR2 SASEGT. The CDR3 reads CASSERDLGSYEQYL. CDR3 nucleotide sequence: TGTGCCAGCAGTGAAAGGGATCTAGGATCCTACGAGCAGTACTTA.

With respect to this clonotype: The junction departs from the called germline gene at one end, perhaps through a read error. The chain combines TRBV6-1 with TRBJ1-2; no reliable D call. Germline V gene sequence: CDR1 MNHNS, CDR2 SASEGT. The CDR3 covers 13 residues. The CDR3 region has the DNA TGTGCCAGGCGCGGTGTCAGCGGCTATGACTACACCTTC. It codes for CARRGVSGYDYTF.

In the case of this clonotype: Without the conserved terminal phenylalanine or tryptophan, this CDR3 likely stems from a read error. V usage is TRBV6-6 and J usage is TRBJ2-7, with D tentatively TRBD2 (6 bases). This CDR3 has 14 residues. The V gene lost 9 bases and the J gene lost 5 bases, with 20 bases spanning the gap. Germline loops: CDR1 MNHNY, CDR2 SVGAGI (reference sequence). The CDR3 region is CASTVLAGSDEQYL. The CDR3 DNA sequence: TGTGCCAGTACCGTCCTGGCGGGATCGGACGAGCAGTACTTA.

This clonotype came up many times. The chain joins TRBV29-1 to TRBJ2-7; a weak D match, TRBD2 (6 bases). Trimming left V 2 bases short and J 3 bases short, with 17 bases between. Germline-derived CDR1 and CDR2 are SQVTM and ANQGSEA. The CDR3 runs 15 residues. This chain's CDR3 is CSVESLWGEDYEQYF. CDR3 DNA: TGCAGCGTTGAAAGCTTGTGGGGGGAAGACTACGAGCAGTACTTC.